The sequence of this T cell receptor beta chain was determined in a study of blood T cell repertoires in COVID-19. Study as a whole: Spain, Italy and the United States supplied samples that represented acute and convalescent COVID-19.

Germline V gene data show CDR1 as SGHDT and CDR2 as YYEEEE. CDR3 length: 14 amino acids. Trimming pared 1 base from V and 4 bases from J, leaving 8 bases between. In the study's own analysis: Reference gene primer amplification yielded estimated nucleated cell counts. TCRdb's copy holds only in-frame clones and misses some; the assay was immunoSEQ multiplex PCR. For V, J and clone size, that table is used; D and trimming come from the DNA. The sample lists under 250,000 clones; 86% were seen once. The TCR was taken from a woman older than 75 with COVID-19, enrolled during active disease. The sample was peripheral blood. The chain has TRBV5-6 and TRBJ1-4, with TRBD1 as a possible D gene (5 bases). CDR3 region: CASSLKGLNEKLFF. CDR3 coding DNA: TGTGCCAGCAGCTTGAAGGGACTTAATGAAAAACTGTTTTTT.